This entry lists 24 T cell receptor beta chains sequenced from one sample in a study of CD8 T cells in Susac syndrome. Random hexamers were used to reverse transcribe an amount of roughly 0.45 to 1 ug RNA. TCRdb re-derived calls from the immunoSEQ multiplex PCR reads in MiXCR, one entry per CDR3 protein. This table holds roughly 150,000 distinct CDR3 sequences, about 94% found once. Sequencing was done on a sample of CD8+ T cells from PBMCs. The receptors come from a human donor with multiple sclerosis.

The chain recombines TRBV27 with TRBJ1-2; D is perhaps TRBD1 (5 bases). Germline-derived CDR1 and CDR2 are MNHEY and SMNVEV (reference sequence). CDR3 length: 15 residues. V gave up 0 bases and J gave up 8 bases, with 16 bases separating them. The CDR3 bases are TGTGCCAGCAGTTTATCAATTGGTGGACAACGAGGCTACACCTTC. Translation gives CASSLSIGGQRGYTF.

V gene TRBV28 combines with J gene TRBJ2-7; D unclear. The CDR3 loop spans 11 amino acids. Germline CDR1 MDHEN, CDR2 SYDVKM. V lost 4 bases to trimming and J lost 3 bases, with 4 bases between them. CDR3 sequence (DNA): TGTGCCAGCAGTTGGGGCTACGAGCAGTACTTC. It yields the protein CASSWGYEQYF.

This chain connects TRBV2 to TRBJ2-1; D uncertain. The germline V gene has CDR1 SNHLY and CDR2 FYNNEI. This CDR3 is built from 12 residues. Trimming took 8 bases from V and 3 from J, leaving 8 bases between them. The CDR3, as DNA: TGTGCCAGCCTTCCGGACTACAATGAGCAGTTCTTC. It specifies CASLPDYNEQFF.

A word on this clonotype: Sequence at one end of the junction differs from germline and may be a read error. The rearrangement joins TRBV13 to TRBJ2-7, with 7 nucleotides matching TRBD2. CDR1 and CDR2 from the germline V gene are PRHDT and FYEKMQ (reference sequence). This CDR3 has 16 residues. CDR3 residues: CASSLVTSSVSNEQYF. In DNA, the CDR3 is TGTGCCAGCAGCTTAGTGACTAGCTCTGTCTCCAACGAGCAGTACTTC.

The rearrangement joins TRBV4-1 to TRBJ2-7; possible D gene TRBD2, 6 bases. With 0 bases removed from V and 5 bases from J, the gap between germline ends came to 23 bases. The germline V gene encodes CDR1 MGHRA and CDR2 YSYEKL. CDR3 length equals 18 residues. DNA of the CDR3: TGCGCCAGCAGCCAAGATAAGGGAGGCAGGACAATGGGCGACGAGCAGTACTTC. This sequence encodes CASSQDKGGRTMGDEQYF.

The chain uses TRBV19 and TRBJ1-5; D not certain. The CDR3 contains 15 residues. Germline V gene data show CDR1 as LNHDA and CDR2 as SQIVND (reference sequence). V was cut by 5 bases and J by 3 bases, with 14 bases left in between. CDR3 region: CASSGRDAPNQPQHF. DNA for the CDR3: TGTGCCAGTAGTGGGAGAGACGCGCCCAATCAGCCCCAGCATTTT.

The gene calls are TRBV3-1 and TRBJ2-5; D is possibly TRBD2 (6 bases). CDR3 length: 15 amino acids. V was cut by 1 base and J by 2 bases, with 11 bases left in between. CDR1 and CDR2 from the germline V gene are LGHDT and YNNKEL (reference sequence). The CDR3 region is CASSQGVGLQETQYF. CDR3 in DNA: TGTGCCAGCAGCCAAGGTGTCGGACTACAAGAGACCCAGTACTTC.

The J gene is TRBJ2-5, the V gene TRBV27; possible D gene TRBD1, 5 bases. CDR1 is MNHEY, CDR2 SMNVEV, per germline (reference sequence). V was trimmed by 8 bases and J by 4 bases, leaving 14 bases between them. CDR3 length: 13 residues. CDR3 DNA: TGTGCCAGCGGCCCGACAGTACGAGAGACCCAGTACTTC. It is translated as CASGPTVRETQYF.

This clonotype occurred once. The chain combines TRBV20-1 with TRBJ1-2; 9 bases are shared with TRBD1. Looked up from germline, CDR1 is DFQATT and CDR2 is SNEGSKA (reference sequence). The CDR3 covers 14 residues. V lost 3 bases, J lost 6 bases, and 8 bases stayed unmatched. The CDR3 DNA is TGCAGTGCTAGCAACCGACAGGGGGAGGATGGCTACACCTTC. The encoded protein is CSASNRQGEDGYTF.

As DNA, the CDR3 is TGTGCCAGCAGCTTGTCAGATACCAGATTAAATGAGCAGTTCTTC. Translation: CASSLSDTRLNEQFF. The genes are TRBV7-2 and TRBJ2-1, with no clear D. The V gene's germline CDR1 is SGHTA and CDR2 FQGNSA. Trimming took off 3 bases at V and 7 bases at J, with 16 bases between the two ends. CDR3 length equals 15 residues.

This chain uses TRBV15 with TRBJ1-5; D is perhaps TRBD1 (6 bases). The germline V gene has CDR1 LNHNV and CDR2 YYDKDF (reference sequence). This CDR3 spans 16 amino acids. V shed 1 base and J shed 1 base, with 11 bases lying between them. The CDR3 nucleotides read TGTGCCACCAGCAGAGTAAGGGGGGCGAGCAATCAGCCCCAGCATTTT. It translates to CATSRVRGASNQPQHF.

The V and J genes are TRBV23-1 and TRBJ2-6, with 8 nucleotides matching TRBD1. TRBV23-1 has ORF status, its function being uncertain. This CDR3 is 19 amino acids long. The J segment lost 4 bases and the V segment lost 0 bases, leaving 11 bases of the junction unmatched. As DNA, the CDR3 is TGCGCCAGCAGTCAATCGGACAGGGAGGCGGTTCGCGGGGCCAACGTCCTGACTTTC. It encodes CASSQSDREAVRGANVLTF.

This chain joins TRBV30 and TRBJ2-3, with D tentatively TRBD1 (5 bases). This CDR3 spans 12 amino acids. Trimming removed 4 bases at V and 9 bases at J, with 14 bases between. Germline CDR1 is GTSNPN and CDR2 is SVGIG (reference sequence). CDR3 DNA: TGTGCCTGGATCCAGGGTCGTCTCACGCAGTATTTT. Amino acid sequence: CAWIQGRLTQYF. The full variable domain, completed using reference TRBV30 and TRBJ2-3, is SQTIHQWPATLVQPVGSPLSLECTVEGTSNPNLYWYRQAAGRGLQLLFYSVGIGQISSEVPQNLSASRPQDRQFILSSKKLLLSDSGFYLCAWIQGRLTQYFGPGTRLTVL.

The rearrangement links TRBV6-5 to TRBJ2-1; 11 bases match TRBD2. The J segment lost 5 bases and the V segment lost 0 bases, leaving 6 bases of the junction unmatched. The germline gives CDR1 MNHEY, CDR2 SVGAGI. This CDR3 contains 17 residues. DNA of the CDR3: TGTGCCAGCAGTTACTCAGGGTCTAGCGGGGGGCACAATGAGCAGTTCTTC. Translated: CASSYSGSSGGHNEQFF.

The chain uses TRBV12-3 or TRBV12-4 and TRBJ2-1; D possibly corresponds to TRBD2 (6 bases). This CDR3 comprises 17 residues. Trimming left V 4 bases short and J 3 bases short, with 19 bases between. CDR3 protein: CASSSTKSGGDYNEQFF. The CDR3 nucleotides are TGTGCCAGCAGTTCTACCAAGAGTGGCGGGGACTACAATGAGCAGTTCTTC.

The chain carries TRBV24-1 and TRBJ1-2; D remains ambiguous. Between the trimmed V and J ends, which lost 4 bases and 4 bases, there was a span of 12 bases. The CDR3 is 14 residues long. The germline gives CDR1 KGHDR, CDR2 SFDVKD. The CDR3: CATSERSGFYGYTF. For the CDR3, the DNA is TGTGCCACCAGTGAGAGGTCGGGATTCTATGGCTACACCTTC.

The chain uses TRBV20-1 and TRBJ2-7; the D gene is possibly TRBD2 (7 bases). The V and J ends lost 6 bases and 4 bases respectively, with 22 bases between them. The CDR3 is made up of 15 amino acids. Germline V gives CDR1 DFQATT, CDR2 SNEGSKA (reference sequence). CDR3 loop: CSAVDGTRDYYEQYF. In nucleotides, the CDR3 is TGCAGTGCCGTCGATGGGACACGGGACTATTACGAGCAGTACTTC.

The V call is TRBV6-2 or TRBV6-3, the J call TRBJ2-7; perhaps D is TRBD1 or TRBD2 (5 bases each). This CDR3 has 15 residues. Trimming took 2 bases from V and 3 from J, leaving 14 bases between them. Germline loops: CDR1 MNHEY, CDR2 SVGEGT. CDR3 nucleotide sequence: TGTGCCAGCAGTTACCCGCCAGGGAGCCGCTACGAGCAGTACTTC. Amino acids: CASSYPPGSRYEQYF.

In its sample, this clonotype was seen once. The chain is built from TRBV6-1 and TRBJ2-5; 7 bases align to TRBD1. The length of the CDR3 is 13 residues. Germline V CDR1 and CDR2: MNHNS, SASEGT. The junction had 6 bases not matched to a gene; V was cut back by 6 bases and J by 5 bases. In DNA, the CDR3 is TGTGCCAGCAGGACGACAGGGTGGGAGACCCAGTACTTC. The encoded protein is CASRTTGWETQYF.

This chain joins TRBV9 and TRBJ2-3; weak D call: TRBD1 (6 bases). Germline-derived CDR1 and CDR2 are SGDLS and YYNGEE. The CDR3 totals 17 residues. Trimming shortened V by 4 bases and J by 4 bases, and 22 bases separated the two germline ends. The CDR3 sequence: CASSPLEGGRGSDTQYF. The DNA for the CDR3 is TGTGCCAGCAGCCCTTTAGAAGGGGGAAGAGGTTCAGATACGCAGTATTTT.

This sequence joins TRBV9 and TRBJ1-2; D is undetermined. The V gene's germline CDR1 is SGDLS and CDR2 YYNGEE. The V end was cut by 3 bases, the J end by 4 bases, with 10 bases between. The CDR3 has 13 residues. The DNA for the CDR3 is TGTGCCAGCAGCGGCGGACCAATCTATGGCTACACCTTC. Its protein is CASSGGPIYGYTF. The whole variable domain, remainder taken from reference TRBV9 and TRBJ1-2, is DSGVTQTPKHLITATGQRVTLRCSPRSGDLSVYWYQQSLDQGLQFLIQYYNGEERAKGNILERFSAQQFPDLHSELNLSSLELGDSALYFCASSGGPIYGYTFGSGTRLTVV.

V usage is TRBV9 and J usage is TRBJ2-5; 8 bases line up with TRBD2. Germline loops: CDR1 SGDLS, CDR2 YYNGEE. J was trimmed by 4 bases and V by 3 bases; bases with no gene match: 8. This CDR3 has 15 amino acids. CDR3 nucleotides: TGTGCCAGCAGCGCCTCGGGAGGGCTTGGAGAGACCCAGTACTTC. This codes for CASSASGGLGETQYF.

The chain uses TRBV27 and TRBJ2-5; TRBD1 matches 7 bases. Germline lookup yields CDR1 MNHEY and CDR2 SMNVEV (reference sequence). The CDR3 contains 12 residues. The junction had 6 bases not matched to a gene; V was cut back by 6 bases and J by 8 bases. This CDR3 is CASSTDRVTQYF. In DNA form, the CDR3 reads TGTGCCAGCAGCACCGACAGGGTTACCCAGTACTTC.

This chain connects TRBV7-2 to TRBJ2-1, with 7 bases fitting TRBD2. The CDR3 is 14 residues long. Trimming removed 4 bases from V and 6 bases from J; junction bases left unmatched: 6. Germline-derived CDR1 and CDR2 are SGHTA and FQGNSA. The CDR3 region is CASSSASGRNEQFF. In DNA, the CDR3 is TGTGCCAGCAGCTCCGCTAGCGGTCGCAATGAGCAGTTCTTC.